This TCR beta chain was profiled in a study of Ad26.COV2.S vaccination and SARS-CoV-2 variants. General study findings and limits: People given the vaccine had a wider spike-specific TCR breadth than placebo recipients did. Total T cell responses may have been underestimated by the TCR breadth and depth analyses. Substantial breadth in spike-specific CD8+ and CD4+ T cell responses was reportedly seen after vaccination.

The CDR3 sequence is 14 residues long. Deletions cut 1 base from V and 3 bases from J, with 10 bases between. Per the germline V gene, CDR1 is SGHRS and CDR2 is YFSETQ. A remark on this clone: Its antigen remains unidentified.

The method was immunoSEQ multiplex PCR; TCRdb's version includes in-frame clones alone and lacks a portion of them. The repertoire includes some 180,000 clones, roughly 89% of them detected once, and more than 4.5% sits in the top ten. This TCR was recovered from a human donor who had recovered from COVID-19. The chain is built from TRBV5-1 and TRBJ1-1; D possibly corresponds to TRBD1 (5 bases). Sequenced here: peripheral blood, sampled after recovery from COVID-19. The CDR3 coding sequence is TGCGCCAGCAGCTTGTCCGGAGGGGACACTGAAGCTTTCTTT. Protein sequence: CASSLSGGDTEAFF.